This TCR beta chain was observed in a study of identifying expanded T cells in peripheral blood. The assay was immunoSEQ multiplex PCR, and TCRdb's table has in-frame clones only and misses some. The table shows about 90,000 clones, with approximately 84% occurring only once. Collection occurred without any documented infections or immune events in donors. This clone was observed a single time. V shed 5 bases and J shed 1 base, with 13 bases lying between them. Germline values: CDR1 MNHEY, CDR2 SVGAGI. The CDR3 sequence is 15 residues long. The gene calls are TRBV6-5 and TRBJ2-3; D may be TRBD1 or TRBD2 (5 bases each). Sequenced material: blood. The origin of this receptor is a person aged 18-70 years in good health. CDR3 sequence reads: CASSPLGQGTDTQYF. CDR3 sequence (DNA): TGTGCCAGCAGTCCACTAGGACAAGGCACAGATACGCAGTATTTT.